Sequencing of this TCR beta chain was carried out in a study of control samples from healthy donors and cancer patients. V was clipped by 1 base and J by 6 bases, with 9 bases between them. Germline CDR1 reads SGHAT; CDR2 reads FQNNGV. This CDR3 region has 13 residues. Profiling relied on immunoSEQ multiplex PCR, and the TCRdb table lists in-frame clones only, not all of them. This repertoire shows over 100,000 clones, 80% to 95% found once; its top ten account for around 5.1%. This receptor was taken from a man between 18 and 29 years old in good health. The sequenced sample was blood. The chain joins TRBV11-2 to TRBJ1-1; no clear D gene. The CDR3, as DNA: TGTGCCAGCAGCTTAGGAAGGGCTGCTGAAGCTTTCTTT. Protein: CASSLGRAAEAFF.